These T cell receptor beta chains were read from a single sample in a study of cytomegalovirus exposure and HLA in healthy donors. TCRdb keeps only in-frame clones here, not all; method: immunoSEQ multiplex PCR. The sample has around 160,000 clones; roughly four fifths are singletons. Sample: PBMCs. The receptors come from a middle-aged woman in good health and CMV-seronegative. Each CDR3 is given with its conserved first and last residue. A D gene is named only where the DNA matches it firmly. A clone size is listed for some rows: how often the clone was seen (once, few, many), or a class if it is expanded.

D: .; J: TRBJ2-7; size: .; V: TRBV5-1; DNA: TGCGCCAGCAGCTTGGAAAGCAGGGGAATCTACGAGCAGTACTTC; CDR3: CASSLESRGIYEQYF
D: TRBD1; J: TRBJ1-4; size: few; V: TRBV5-1; DNA: TGCGCCAGCAGCGAAAGGACAGGGGATGGCGAAAAACTGTTTTTT; CDR3: CASSERTGDGEKLFF
D: .; J: TRBJ1-2; size: .; V: TRBV2; DNA: TGTGCCAGCAGAGTTTACAGGGAGGGCTACACCTTC; CDR3: CASRVYREGYTF
D: .; J: TRBJ2-5; size: .; V: TRBV7-9; DNA: TGTGCCAGCAGCTTAAAAGGAGCCACGGGGAGGGAGACCCAGTACTTC; CDR3: CASSLKGATGRETQYF
D: .; J: TRBJ2-2; size: .; V: TRBV18; DNA: TGTGCCAGCTCACTAGAGGCGGGGTCCGGGGAGCTGTTTTTT; CDR3: CASSLEAGSGELFF
D: .; J: TRBJ2-5; size: .; V: TRBV2; DNA: TGTGCCAGCACCCTCGGACCCGGAGGAGAGACCCAGTACTTC; CDR3: CASTLGPGGETQYF
D: TRBD1; J: TRBJ2-7; size: .; V: TRBV6-5; DNA: TGTGCCAGCAGTCCCGGGACAGGGGTCTACGAGCAGTACTTC; CDR3: CASSPGTGVYEQYF
D: .; J: TRBJ2-3; size: .; V: TRBV15; DNA: TGTGCCACCCGAGTAGAAGGAGCGACTGTCACAGATACGCAGTATTTT; CDR3: CATRVEGATVTDTQYF
D: .; J: TRBJ1-1; size: .; V: TRBV28; DNA: TGTGCCAGCATTACGACACAGAACACTGAAGCTTTCTTT; CDR3: CASITTQNTEAFF
D: .; J: TRBJ1-5; size: .; V: TRBV7-9; DNA: TGTGCCAGCAGCTTAGGGGGGCCTAACCAGCCCCAGCATTTT; CDR3: CASSLGGPNQPQHF
D: TRBD1; J: TRBJ1-1; size: .; V: TRBV28; DNA: TGTGCCACCAGGGGGCGTCACACTGAAGCTTTCTTT; CDR3: CATRGRHTEAFF
D: .; J: TRBJ1-2; size: .; V: TRBV5-4; DNA: TGTGCCAGCAGCCCTGACAGGAACTATGGCTACACCTTC; CDR3: CASSPDRNYGYTF
D: TRBD2; J: TRBJ2-2; size: few; V: TRBV7-9; DNA: TGTGCCAGCAGCCGGGGGGGCTTCGCCGGGGAGCTGTTTTTT; CDR3: CASSRGGFAGELFF
D: .; J: TRBJ1-2; size: .; V: TRBV5-6; DNA: TGTGCCAGCAGATTAACCGGGACACCAGGCTACACCTTC; CDR3: CASRLTGTPGYTF
D: .; J: TRBJ1-5; size: .; V: TRBV30; DNA: TGTGCCTGGAGTAGTGGGCCCAATCAGCCCCAGCATTTT; CDR3: CAWSSGPNQPQHF
D: .; J: TRBJ1-1; size: few; V: TRBV6-4; DNA: TGTGCCAGCAGTGAACAGCCGAACACTGAAGCTTTCTTT; CDR3: CASSEQPNTEAFF
D: .; J: TRBJ2-3; size: .; V: TRBV5-1; DNA: TGCGCCAGCAGCTTGTTGTCTAGCACAGATACGCAGTATTTT; CDR3: CASSLLSSTDTQYF
D: .; J: TRBJ1-2; size: .; V: TRBV5-1; DNA: TGCGCCAGTGCAACAGGGTACTCTAACTATGGCTACACCTTC; CDR3: CASATGYSNYGYTF
D: .; J: TRBJ1-2; size: .; V: TRBV5-8; DNA: TGTGCCAGCAGCTTGGTCAGGTTGGTTGGAGGCTACACCTTC; CDR3: CASSLVRLVGGYTF
D: .; J: TRBJ2-2; size: .; V: TRBV11-3; DNA: TGTGCCAGCAGCTTAGGGACAGCTGGGGAGCTGTTTTTT; CDR3: CASSLGTAGELFF
D: TRBD1; J: TRBJ1-5; size: .; V: TRBV6-1; DNA: TGTGCCAGCAGCCCGACAGGGCGGTATCAGCCCCAGCATTTT; CDR3: CASSPTGRYQPQHF
D: .; J: TRBJ1-2; size: .; V: TRBV5-4; DNA: TGTGCCAGCAGCTTGGCCGGACGGACTATTAGCTATGGCTACACCTTC; CDR3: CASSLAGRTISYGYTF
D: .; J: TRBJ2-7; size: .; V: TRBV6-5; DNA: TGTGCCAGCAGGAACACAGGTCCCTACGAGCAGTACTTC; CDR3: CASRNTGPYEQYF
D: .; J: TRBJ2-2; size: .; V: TRBV7-3; DNA: TGTGCCAGCAGCTTAGAGTCGGGGAGGGAGCTGTTTTTT; CDR3: CASSLESGRELFF
D: .; J: TRBJ2-1; size: .; V: TRBV13; DNA: TGTGCCAGCAGCTTAGAGAGGCTGGGGCAGTTCTTC; CDR3: CASSLERLGQFF
D: TRBD2; J: TRBJ2-7; size: .; V: TRBV28; DNA: TGTGCCAGCAGTTTATGGAAGGCTAGCGGGAGTGAGCAGTACTTC; CDR3: CASSLWKASGSEQYF
D: .; J: TRBJ2-1; size: .; V: TRBV6-1; DNA: TGTGCCAGCAGTGAGGAGGTAGGGTTCAGCAATGAGCAGTTCTTC; CDR3: CASSEEVGFSNEQFF
D: .; J: TRBJ1-1; size: .; V: TRBV29-1; DNA: TGCAGCGTTGGGGACATCCTTGAAGCTTTCTTT; CDR3: CSVGDILEAFF
D: TRBD2; J: TRBJ2-5; size: .; V: TRBV5-1; DNA: TGCGCCAGCAGCCCGACCGGACTAGCGAATATGGAGACCCAGTACTTC; CDR3: CASSPTGLANMETQYF
D: .; J: TRBJ1-1; size: .; V: TRBV28; DNA: TGTGCCAGCAGCCAAGATACCCGGGGTGAAGCTTTCTTT; CDR3: CASSQDTRGEAFF
D: TRBD1; J: TRBJ1-1; size: once; V: TRBV6-1; DNA: TGTGCCAGCATTACAGGGGCTAACACTGAAGCTTTCTTT; CDR3: CASITGANTEAFF
D: TRBD2; J: TRBJ2-5; size: .; V: TRBV29-1; DNA: TGCAGCTTGGCTAGCGGGAGGTTCCAAGAGACCCAGTACTTC; CDR3: CSLASGRFQETQYF
D: .; J: TRBJ1-3; size: .; V: TRBV6-1; DNA: TGTGCCAGCAGTGAATTGCGGGGGCAGTCTGGAAACACCATATATTTT; CDR3: CASSELRGQSGNTIYF
D: TRBD2; J: TRBJ2-7; size: .; V: TRBV2; DNA: TGTGCCAGCAGTCACTCGGGACTAGCGGGACGGATCGAGCAGTACTTC; CDR3: CASSHSGLAGRIEQYF
D: TRBD2; J: TRBJ2-5; size: .; V: TRBV5-4; DNA: TGTGCCAGCAGGTCCCGGAGGACTAGCGGGAGGGGGGGGGAGACCCAGTACTTC; CDR3: CASRSRRTSGRGGETQYF
D: TRBD2; J: TRBJ2-1; size: .; V: TRBV19; DNA: TGTGCCAGTAATCCCCTGCCGGGGGGACTCATGCCCAACAATGAGCAGTTCTTC; CDR3: CASNPLPGGLMPNNEQFF
D: .; J: TRBJ1-5; size: .; V: TRBV27; DNA: TGTGCCAGCAGTTTCAGGGTGAGCAATCAGCCCCAGCATTTT; CDR3: CASSFRVSNQPQHF
D: .; J: TRBJ2-3; size: .; V: TRBV10-3; DNA: TGTGCCATCAGTGAGTCTTACTCTAGCACAGATACGCAGTATTTT; CDR3: CAISESYSSTDTQYF
D: TRBD1; J: TRBJ2-7; size: .; V: TRBV15; DNA: TGTGCCACCAGCGACCGGGACAGGTCGACCTACGAGCAGTACTTC; CDR3: CATSDRDRSTYEQYF
D: .; J: TRBJ2-3; size: .; V: TRBV6-1; DNA: TGTGCCCTCTCCTCAGGCCGGACAGATACGCAGTATTTT; CDR3: CALSSGRTDTQYF
D: TRBD1; J: TRBJ2-7; size: .; V: TRBV11-2; DNA: TGTGCCAGCACCGTACTGGACAGGGCCTACGAGCAGTACTTC; CDR3: CASTVLDRAYEQYF
D: .; J: TRBJ2-7; size: .; V: TRBV7-9; DNA: TGTGCCAGCAGCTTAGCCAACTACGAGCAGTACTTC; CDR3: CASSLANYEQYF
D: TRBD1; J: TRBJ2-7; size: .; V: TRBV5-5; DNA: TGTGCCAGCAGCTTGGACTTGGGGACAGGCAGTGTCGAGCAGTACTTC; CDR3: CASSLDLGTGSVEQYF